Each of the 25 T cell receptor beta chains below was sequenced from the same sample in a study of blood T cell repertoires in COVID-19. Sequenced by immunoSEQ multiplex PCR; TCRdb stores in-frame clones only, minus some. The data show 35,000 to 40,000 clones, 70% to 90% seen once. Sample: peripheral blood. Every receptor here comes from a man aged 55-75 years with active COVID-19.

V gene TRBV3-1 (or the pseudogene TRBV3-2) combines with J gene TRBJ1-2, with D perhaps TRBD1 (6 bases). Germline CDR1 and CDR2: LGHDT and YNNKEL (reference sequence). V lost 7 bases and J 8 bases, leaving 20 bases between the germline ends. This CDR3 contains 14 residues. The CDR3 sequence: CASTDSGTRYGYTF. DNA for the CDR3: TGTGCCAGCACCGATTCCGGGACAAGGTACGGCTACACCTTC.

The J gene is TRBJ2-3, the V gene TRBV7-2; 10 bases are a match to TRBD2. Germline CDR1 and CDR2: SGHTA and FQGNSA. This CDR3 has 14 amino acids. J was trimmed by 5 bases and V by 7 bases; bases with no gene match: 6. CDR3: CASTPSGSQDTQYF. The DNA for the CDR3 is TGTGCCAGCACGCCTAGCGGGAGTCAAGATACGCAGTATTTT.

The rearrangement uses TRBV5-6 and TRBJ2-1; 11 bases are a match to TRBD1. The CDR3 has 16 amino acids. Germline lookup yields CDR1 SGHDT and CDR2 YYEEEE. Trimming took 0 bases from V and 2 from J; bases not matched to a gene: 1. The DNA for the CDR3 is TGTGCCAGCAGCTTGGCGGGACAGGGGGCCTACAATGAGCAGTTCTTC. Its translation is CASSLAGQGAYNEQFF.

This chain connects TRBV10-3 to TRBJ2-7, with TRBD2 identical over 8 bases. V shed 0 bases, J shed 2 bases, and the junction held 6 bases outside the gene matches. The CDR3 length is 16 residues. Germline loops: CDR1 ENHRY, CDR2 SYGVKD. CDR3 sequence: CAISESGGGRPYEQYF. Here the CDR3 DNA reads TGTGCCATCAGTGAGTCGGGGGGCGGGAGGCCCTACGAGCAGTACTTC.

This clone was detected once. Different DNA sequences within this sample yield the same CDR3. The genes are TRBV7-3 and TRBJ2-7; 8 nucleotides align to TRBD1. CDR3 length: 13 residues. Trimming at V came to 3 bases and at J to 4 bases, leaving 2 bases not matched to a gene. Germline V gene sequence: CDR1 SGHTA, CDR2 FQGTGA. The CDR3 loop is CASSLDRAYEQYF. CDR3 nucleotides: TGTGCCAGCAGCTTGGACAGGGCTTACGAGCAGTACTTC.

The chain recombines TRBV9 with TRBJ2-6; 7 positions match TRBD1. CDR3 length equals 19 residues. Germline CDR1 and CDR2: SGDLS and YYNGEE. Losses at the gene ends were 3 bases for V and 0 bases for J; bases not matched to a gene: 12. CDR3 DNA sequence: TGTGCCAGCAGCGCAACGTCTGTCAGGGGGTTCTCTGGGGCCAACGTCCTGACTTTC. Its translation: CASSATSVRGFSGANVLTF.

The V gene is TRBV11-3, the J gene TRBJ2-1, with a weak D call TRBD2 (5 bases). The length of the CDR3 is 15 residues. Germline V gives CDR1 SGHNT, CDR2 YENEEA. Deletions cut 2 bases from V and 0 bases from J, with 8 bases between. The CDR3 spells CASSLLGSSYNEQFF. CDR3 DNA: TGTGCCAGCAGCTTACTGGGGAGCTCCTACAATGAGCAGTTCTTC.

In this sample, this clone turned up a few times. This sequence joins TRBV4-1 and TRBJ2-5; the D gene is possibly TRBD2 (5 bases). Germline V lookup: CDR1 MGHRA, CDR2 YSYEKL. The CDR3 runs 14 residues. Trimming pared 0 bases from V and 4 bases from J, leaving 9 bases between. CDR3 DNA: TGCGCCAGCAGCCAAGAAGGTGAGGGAGAGACCCAGTACTTC. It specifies CASSQEGEGETQYF.

CDR3 region: CASSQDKGREHLGANTEAFF. CDR3 bases: TGTGCCAGCAGCCAAGATAAGGGCAGGGAACACTTGGGTGCGAACACTGAAGCTTTCTTT. V usage is TRBV3-1 (or the pseudogene TRBV3-2) and J usage is TRBJ1-1; possible D gene TRBD1, 5 bases. The CDR3 is 20 amino acids. V lost 0 bases and J lost 1, with 24 bases in between. The germline V gene encodes CDR1 LGHDT and CDR2 YNNKEL (reference sequence).

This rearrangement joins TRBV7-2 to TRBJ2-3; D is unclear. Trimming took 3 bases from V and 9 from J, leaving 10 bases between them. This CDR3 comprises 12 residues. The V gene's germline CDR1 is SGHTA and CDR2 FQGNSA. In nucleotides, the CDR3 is TGTGCCAGCAGCTTTGATGACAAAACGCAGTATTTT. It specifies CASSFDDKTQYF.

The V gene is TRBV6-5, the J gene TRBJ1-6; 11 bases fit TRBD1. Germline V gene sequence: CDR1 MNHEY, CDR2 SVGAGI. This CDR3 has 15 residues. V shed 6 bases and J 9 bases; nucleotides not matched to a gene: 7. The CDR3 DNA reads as TGTGCCAGCAGAAAGACCGGGACAGGGGGTTCACCCCTCCACTTT. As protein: CASRKTGTGGSPLHF.

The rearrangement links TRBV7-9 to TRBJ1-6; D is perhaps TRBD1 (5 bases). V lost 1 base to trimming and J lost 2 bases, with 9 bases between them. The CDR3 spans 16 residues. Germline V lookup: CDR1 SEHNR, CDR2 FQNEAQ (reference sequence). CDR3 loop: CASSLVGGTYNSPLHF. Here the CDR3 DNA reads TGTGCCAGCAGCTTAGTCGGGGGAACCTATAATTCACCCCTCCACTTT.

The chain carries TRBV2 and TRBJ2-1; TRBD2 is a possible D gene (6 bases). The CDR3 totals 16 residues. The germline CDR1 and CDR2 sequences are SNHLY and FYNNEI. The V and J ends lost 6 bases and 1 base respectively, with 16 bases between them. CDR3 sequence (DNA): TGTGCCAGCAGGAGGTCTAGCGTGGAATCCTACAATGAGCAGTTCTTC. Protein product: CASRRSSVESYNEQFF.

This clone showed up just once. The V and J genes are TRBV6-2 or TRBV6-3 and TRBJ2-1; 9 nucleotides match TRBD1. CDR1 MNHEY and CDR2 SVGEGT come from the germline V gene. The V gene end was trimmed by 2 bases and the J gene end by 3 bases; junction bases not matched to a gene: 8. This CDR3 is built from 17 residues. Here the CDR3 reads CASSYPTGGRDYNEQFF. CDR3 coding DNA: TGTGCCAGCAGTTACCCGACAGGGGGACGTGACTACAATGAGCAGTTCTTC.

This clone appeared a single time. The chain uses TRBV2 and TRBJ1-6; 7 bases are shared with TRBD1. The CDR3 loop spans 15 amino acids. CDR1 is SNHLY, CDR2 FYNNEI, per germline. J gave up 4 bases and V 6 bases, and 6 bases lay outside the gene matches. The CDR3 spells CASSIRGVYNSPLHF. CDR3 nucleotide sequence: TGTGCCAGCAGCATCAGGGGGGTGTATAATTCACCCCTCCACTTT. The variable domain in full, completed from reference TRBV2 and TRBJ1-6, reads EPEVTQTPSHQVTQMGQEVILRCVPISNHLYFYWYRQILGQKVEFLVSFYNNEISEKSEIFDDQFSVERPDGSNFTLKIRSTKLEDSAMYFCASSIRGVYNSPLHFGNGTRLTVT.

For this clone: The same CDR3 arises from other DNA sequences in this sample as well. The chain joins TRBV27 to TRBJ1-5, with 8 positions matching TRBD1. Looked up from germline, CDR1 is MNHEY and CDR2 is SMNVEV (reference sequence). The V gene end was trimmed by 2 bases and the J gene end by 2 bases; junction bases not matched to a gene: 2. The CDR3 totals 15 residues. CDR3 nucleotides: TGTGCCAGCAGTTTAACAGGGGGGGGCAATCAGCCCCAGCATTTT. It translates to CASSLTGGGNQPQHF.

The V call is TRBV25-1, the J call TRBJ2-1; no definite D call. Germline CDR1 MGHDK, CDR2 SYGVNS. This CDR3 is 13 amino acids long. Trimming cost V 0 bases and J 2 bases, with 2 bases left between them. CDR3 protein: CASSEYTYNEQFF. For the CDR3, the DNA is TGTGCCAGCAGTGAATATACCTACAATGAGCAGTTCTTC. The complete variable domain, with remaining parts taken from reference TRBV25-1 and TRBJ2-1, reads EADIYQTPRYLVIGTGKKITLECSQTMGHDKMYWYQQDPGMELHLIHYSYGVNSTEKGDLSSESTVSRIRTEHFPLTLESARPSHTSQYLCASSEYTYNEQFFGPGTRLTVL.

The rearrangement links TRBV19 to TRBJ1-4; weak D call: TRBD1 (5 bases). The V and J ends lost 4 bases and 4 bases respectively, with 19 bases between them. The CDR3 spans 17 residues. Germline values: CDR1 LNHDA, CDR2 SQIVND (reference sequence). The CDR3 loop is CASSTLGEGGDNEKLFF. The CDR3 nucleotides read TGTGCCAGTAGTACCCTGGGGGAGGGAGGGGATAATGAAAAACTGTTTTTT.

This CDR3 reads CASSLSSRVDTQYF. The DNA for the CDR3 is TGTGCCAGCAGCTTATCTTCCAGGGTAGATACGCAGTATTTT. J is TRBJ2-3 and V is TRBV7-9; a weak D match, TRBD1 (5 bases). CDR3 length: 14 residues. The germline CDR1 and CDR2 sequences are SEHNR and FQNEAQ (reference sequence). V gave up 2 bases and J gave up 5 bases, with 11 bases separating them.

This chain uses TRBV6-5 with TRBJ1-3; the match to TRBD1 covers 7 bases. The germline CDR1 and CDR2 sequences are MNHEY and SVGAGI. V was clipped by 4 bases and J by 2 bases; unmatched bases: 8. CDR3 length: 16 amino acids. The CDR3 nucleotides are TGTGCCAGCAGTTCCAACAGGGGTACGGCTGGAAACACCATATATTTT. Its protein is CASSSNRGTAGNTIYF.

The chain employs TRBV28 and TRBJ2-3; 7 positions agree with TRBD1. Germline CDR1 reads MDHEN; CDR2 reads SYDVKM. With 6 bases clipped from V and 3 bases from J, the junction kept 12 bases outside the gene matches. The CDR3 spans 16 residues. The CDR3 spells CASRPRQGRRTDTQYF. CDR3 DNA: TGTGCCAGCAGGCCCAGACAGGGAAGAAGAACAGATACGCAGTATTTT. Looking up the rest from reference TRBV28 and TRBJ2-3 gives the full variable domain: DVKVTQSSRYLVKRTGEKVFLECVQDMDHENMFWYRQDPGLGLRLIYFSYDVKMKEKGDIPEGYSVSREKKERFSLILESASTNQTSMYLCASRPRQGRRTDTQYFGPGTRLTVL.

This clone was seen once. As DNA, the CDR3 is TGTGCCAGCGGGGAGGGGGGGAATGAGCAGTTCTTC. This sequence encodes CASGEGGNEQFF. The V call is TRBV7-9, the J call TRBJ2-1, with a tentative D call TRBD2 (7 bases). Germline lookup yields CDR1 SEHNR and CDR2 FQNEAQ (reference sequence). This CDR3 has 12 residues. The germline V and J ends were trimmed by 8 bases and 7 bases, with 12 bases remaining between them. Full variable domain (outside the CDR3, taken from reference TRBV7-9 and TRBJ2-1): DTGVSQNPRHKITKRGQNVTFRCDPISEHNRLYWYRQTLGQGPEFLTYFQNEAQLEKSRLLSDRFSAERPKGSFSTLEIQRTEQGDSAMYLCASGEGGNEQFFGPGTRLTVL.

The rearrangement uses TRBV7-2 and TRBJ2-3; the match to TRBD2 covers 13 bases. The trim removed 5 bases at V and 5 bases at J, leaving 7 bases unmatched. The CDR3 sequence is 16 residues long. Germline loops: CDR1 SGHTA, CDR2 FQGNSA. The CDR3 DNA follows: TGTGCCAGCAGCCCCGGACTAGCGGGAGCGGTAGATACGCAGTATTTT. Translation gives CASSPGLAGAVDTQYF.

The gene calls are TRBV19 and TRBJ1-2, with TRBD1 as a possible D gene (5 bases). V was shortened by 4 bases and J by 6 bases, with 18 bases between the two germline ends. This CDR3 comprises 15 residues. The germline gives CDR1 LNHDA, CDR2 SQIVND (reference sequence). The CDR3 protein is CASSTSAGGRDGYTF. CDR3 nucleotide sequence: TGTGCCAGTAGTACGTCCGCGGGGGGTCGTGATGGCTACACCTTC.

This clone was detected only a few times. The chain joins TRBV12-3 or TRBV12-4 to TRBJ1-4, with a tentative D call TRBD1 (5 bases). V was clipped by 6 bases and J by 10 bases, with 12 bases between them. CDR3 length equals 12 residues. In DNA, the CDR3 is TGTGCCAGCAGCCACAGGCTGGGAAAACTGTTTTTT. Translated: CASSHRLGKLFF.